These 5 T cell receptor beta chains originate from one sample sequenced in a study of response to subunit inactivated influenza vaccine listed by TCRdb under 2018. Receptors were amplified or captured by RT-PCR. Instrument on record: Illumina HiSeq 2500. TCRdb reprocessed the public reads (quality trimming at Q25 with fastp, clone calling with MiXCR) and kept in-frame beta chains. Entries that share a CDR3 protein sequence are merged under the most common genes and DNA. The sample data list 800,000 or so distinct CDR3 sequences, and 21% of these were observed just once. The ten biggest clones cover around 9.6% of the sample. The input for sequencing was PBMCs from blood, taken about 5 days after vaccination. All receptors derive from a middle-aged man who received an inactivated influenza vaccine. Donor details come from another sample of the same person, matched by shared clones.

This clonotype was detected ten times or more. V usage is TRBV24-1 and J usage is TRBJ2-1, with 8 positions matching TRBD2. The CDR3 loop spans 16 amino acids. The V segment lost 3 bases and the J segment 6 bases; nucleotides outside the gene matches: 9. Germline CDR1 is KGHDR and CDR2 is SFDVKD. CDR3 nucleotide sequence: TGTGCCACCAGTGATCCCAAAGCGGGGGCAATCAATGAGCAGTTCTTC. It yields the protein CATSDPKAGAINEQFF.

The chain is built from TRBV12-3 or TRBV12-4 and TRBJ1-6; D might be TRBD1 (5 bases). The CDR3 runs 15 residues. V lost 1 base and J lost 2, with 6 bases in between. The CDR3 sequence is CASSLGGAYNSPLHF. The CDR3 DNA reads TGTGCCAGCAGTTTAGGGGGCGCCTATAATTCACCCCTCCACTTT.

The rearrangement joins TRBV5-1 to TRBJ1-6; 8 bases align to TRBD1. CDR1 and CDR2 from the germline V gene are SGHRS and YFSETQ. CDR3 length equals 15 residues. J gave up 8 bases and V 4 bases, and 8 bases lay outside the gene matches. CDR3 bases: TGCGCCAGCAGCCCGGAGGGACAGGCCTATTCACCCCTCCACTTT. This gives the protein CASSPEGQAYSPLHF.

This clonotype was seen ten or more times. V gene TRBV5-1 combines with J gene TRBJ2-1, with D perhaps TRBD2 (6 bases). The V end was cut by 4 bases, the J end by 8 bases, with 13 bases between. This CDR3 region has 13 residues. Germline CDR1 is SGHRS and CDR2 is YFSETQ. The DNA for the CDR3 is TGCGCCAGCAGCCCGGACGGAGGGGATGAGCAGTTCTTC. Amino acids: CASSPDGGDEQFF. The full variable domain, its missing parts supplied by reference TRBV5-1 and TRBJ2-1, is KAGVTQTPRYLIKTRGQQVTLSCSPISGHRSVSWYQQTPGQGLQFLFEYFSETQRNKGNFPGRFSGRQFSNSRSEMNVSTLELGDSALYLCASSPDGGDEQFFGPGTRLTVL.

This clonotype was detected many times. This chain connects TRBV4-3 to TRBJ2-2; possibly TRBD1 for D (6 bases). The V end lost 0 bases, the J end lost 6 bases, and 20 bases lay between the germline ends. Germline V gene sequence: CDR1 LGHNA, CDR2 YSLEER. The CDR3 contains 18 residues. This CDR3 is CASSQDRVESGDPGELFF. The CDR3 region has the DNA TGCGCCAGCAGCCAAGATCGGGTTGAATCAGGGGATCCCGGGGAGCTGTTTTTT.